This T cell receptor (beta chain) was captured by sequencing in a study of human T cells and chemical hapten exposure. Whole-study results and caveats: TCRs exceeding 1 in 1000 frequency stayed unchanged with DPC sensitization. Relative to controls, expanded TCRs formed significantly more large CDR3 similarity clusters.

Trimming removed 5 bases from V and 4 bases from J, with 14 bases in between. CDR3 length equals 14 residues. CDR1 and CDR2 from the germline V gene are MNHEY and SMNVEV (reference sequence). MiXCR, run by TCRdb on the RACE reads, gives a single entry per CDR3 protein. Of about 190,000 distinct CDR3 sequences listed, around 23% were seen once; the top ten hold over 2%. Time point here: patch test 3, about 24 weeks after DPC sensitization. Described treatment: therapeutic diphenylcyclopropenone sensitization with weekly scalp DPC. The study enrolled 18 to 70-year-old alopecia patients suitable for DPC. This clonotype was seen once. The antigen is unknown.

The receptor was derived from a woman in her 40s with alopecia areata. Some clones in this sample may be carry-over from other donors' samples. This chain uses TRBV27 with TRBJ2-5; no definite D call. Source: whole blood, taken in connection with sensitization to the hapten diphenylcyclopropenone (DPC). CDR3 coding DNA: TGTGCCAGCAGTCCCCTCCTTCCCGGAGAGACCCAGTACTTC. It yields the protein CASSPLLPGETQYF.